The rows below give T cell receptor beta chains drawn from one sample of a study of cytomegalovirus exposure and HLA in healthy donors. Produced via immunoSEQ multiplex PCR; TCRdb's table is partial and in-frame only. Among around 94,000 clones listed, around 78% were seen once. Sequencing input: PBMCs. The origin of the receptors is a male donor in good health and CMV-seropositive. Both conserved end residues are part of each CDR3. The order of the fields is V gene, J gene, clone size, D gene, CDR3 protein, CDR3 DNA. A D gene is named only where the DNA matches it firmly. Expanded clones are given a class, and other clones once, few, many or no size at all.

>TRBV7-2|TRBJ2-6|.|.
CASSLQGQRISGANVLTF
TGTGCCAGCAGCTTACAGGGACAACGAATATCTGGGGCCAACGTCCTGACTTTC
>TRBV6-6|TRBJ2-7|.|.
CASRSQGRGLYEQYF
TGTGCCAGCAGATCACAGGGACGAGGTCTCTACGAGCAGTACTTC
>TRBV19|TRBJ2-4|many|TRBD2
CASSGLAGVSIDIQYF
TGTGCCAGTAGCGGACTAGCGGGAGTGAGTATAGACATTCAGTACTTC
>TRBV9|TRBJ1-3|.|TRBD1
CASSVSGTGGGNTIYF
TGTGCCAGCAGCGTATCCGGGACAGGGGGAGGAAACACCATATATTTT
>TRBV11-2|TRBJ2-1|once|TRBD2
CASSPPGLARSNEQFF
TGTGCCAGCAGCCCTCCGGGACTAGCGCGCTCCAATGAGCAGTTCTTC
>TRBV7-6|TRBJ2-2|.|TRBD2
CASRGSGTNTGELFF
TGTGCCAGCAGGGGTAGCGGGACGAACACCGGGGAGCTGTTTTTT
>TRBV7-2|TRBJ2-7|.|.
CASSLIRSYEQYF
TGTGCCAGCAGCTTAATACGGTCCTACGAGCAGTACTTC
>TRBV14|TRBJ2-2|.|.
CASSAGLSTGELFF
TGTGCCAGCAGCGCGGGACTCTCCACAGGGGAGCTGTTTTTT
>TRBV11-1|TRBJ1-1|.|.
CASSSTRNTEAFF
TGTGCCAGCAGCTCTACTAGGAACACTGAAGCTTTCTTT
>TRBV5-1|TRBJ1-5|.|.
CASSLMSGEQPQHF
TGCGCCAGCAGCTTGATGTCAGGGGAGCAGCCCCAGCATTTT
>TRBV28|TRBJ1-5|.|.
CASGDRLSNQPQHF
TGTGCCAGCGGAGACAGACTCTCCAATCAGCCCCAGCATTTT
>TRBV5-6|TRBJ1-2|.|.
CASSLNYGYTF
TGTGCCAGCAGCCTGAACTATGGCTACACCTTC
>TRBV19|TRBJ1-4|few|.
CASSIDRGTTNEKLFF
TGTGCCAGTAGTATAGATCGGGGGACTACCAATGAAAAACTGTTTTTT
>TRBV6-5|TRBJ2-4|.|TRBD2
CASSQSGGGGIQYF
TGTGCCAGCAGTCAATCTGGCGGGGGAGGTATTCAGTACTTC
>TRBV5-4|TRBJ2-3|.|TRBD2
CASRTGLAGDTQYF
TGTGCCAGCAGAACCGGACTAGCGGGAGATACGCAGTATTTT
>TRBV5-1|TRBJ2-7|.|TRBD2
CASSPGTSSGQPSYEQYF
TGCGCCAGCAGCCCAGGGACTAGCTCAGGTCAACCCTCCTACGAGCAGTACTTC
>TRBV6-5|TRBJ2-1|.|.
CASSYYSLASNEQFF
TGTGCCAGCAGTTACTATTCACTAGCTAGTAATGAGCAGTTCTTC
>TRBV7-9|TRBJ2-7|.|.
CASSLRDFGRYEQYF
TGTGCCAGCAGCTTACGGGATTTCGGCCGATACGAGCAGTACTTC
>TRBV5-5|TRBJ2-5|once|.
CASSWTPAVGETQYF
TGTGCCAGCAGCTGGACCCCAGCGGTTGGGGAGACCCAGTACTTC
>TRBV5-5|TRBJ1-4|few|.
CASSPRDTREYEKLFF
TGTGCCAGCAGCCCGAGGGACACCAGGGAGTATGAAAAACTGTTTTTT
>TRBV27|TRBJ2-2|.|.
CASSEDYEDPGELFF
TGTGCCAGCAGCGAGGACTACGAAGATCCCGGGGAGCTGTTTTTT
>TRBV9|TRBJ1-2|once|.
CASSVLDESGYGYTF
TGTGCCAGCAGCGTACTGGATGAGTCGGGATATGGCTACACCTTC
>TRBV6-1|TRBJ2-3|few|.
CASSADRLSTDTQYF
TGTGCCAGCAGCGCTGACAGGCTAAGCACAGATACGCAGTATTTT
>TRBV28|TRBJ2-7|.|TRBD1
CASNQGAGGTYEQYF
TGTGCCAGCAACCAGGGGGCAGGGGGAACCTACGAGCAGTACTTC
>TRBV6-6|TRBJ1-2|.|TRBD1
CASSWDRIKGYTF
TGTGCCAGCAGTTGGGACAGGATAAAGGGCTACACCTTC
>TRBV10-3|TRBJ2-3|.|.
CAISESGGPTDTQYF
TGTGCCATCAGTGAGTCTGGGGGCCCCACAGATACGCAGTATTTT
>TRBV30|TRBJ2-1|.|.
CAWSVILAGNEQFF
TGTGCCTGGAGTGTGATACTAGCTGGCAATGAGCAGTTCTTC
>TRBV19|TRBJ1-2|.|TRBD1
CASSNLQGARNYGYTF
TGTGCCAGTAGTAATCTACAGGGGGCCCGTAACTATGGCTACACCTTC
>TRBV6-1|TRBJ2-4|.|TRBD1
CASSAGTDGLLAKNIQYF
TGTGCCAGCAGTGCAGGGACAGATGGGCTTCTAGCCAAAAACATTCAGTACTTC
>TRBV7-8|TRBJ1-5|.|TRBD1
CASSLGAGGPNQPQHF
TGTGCCAGCAGCTTAGGGGCAGGGGGCCCAAATCAGCCCCAGCATTTT
>TRBV30|TRBJ1-1|.|.
CAWSVGQGGMTEAFF
TGTGCCTGGAGTGTAGGGCAGGGAGGTATGACTGAAGCTTTCTTT
>TRBV30|TRBJ1-3|.|.
CAWSGPTRTGNTIYF
TGTGCCTGGAGTGGCCCGACCAGGACTGGAAACACCATATATTTT
>TRBV11-2|TRBJ1-1|.|.
CASSLGGFATEAFF
TGTGCCAGCAGCTTGGGGGGTTTTGCCACTGAAGCTTTCTTT
>TRBV6-6|TRBJ1-5|.|.
CASSPILEGEDQPQHF
TGTGCCAGCAGTCCGATTTTGGAGGGAGAAGATCAGCCCCAGCATTTT
>TRBV6-5|TRBJ1-4|.|.
CASSLSGDEKLFF
TGTGCCAGCAGTTTATCGGGGGATGAAAAACTGTTTTTT
>TRBV7-8|TRBJ2-5|.|.
CASSQVQVQETQYF
TGTGCCAGCAGCCAGGTCCAGGTCCAAGAGACCCAGTACTTC
>TRBV27|TRBJ1-2|.|.
CASSPTGGYGYTF
TGTGCCAGCAGTCCGACAGGTGGCTATGGCTACACCTTC
>TRBV5-4|TRBJ2-7|.|TRBD2
CASSPGTSGMSSYEQYF
TGTGCCAGCAGCCCAGGGACTAGCGGAATGAGCTCCTACGAGCAGTACTTC
>TRBV5-8|TRBJ2-1|.|TRBD1
CASSHGGTAYNEQFF
TGTGCCAGCAGTCATGGTGGGACAGCCTACAATGAGCAGTTCTTC
>TRBV27|TRBJ2-7|.|.
CATLTQGVQGYEQYF
TGTGCCACCTTGACTCAGGGCGTTCAGGGCTACGAGCAGTACTTC
>TRBV6-1|TRBJ2-5|.|.
CASSEVRGNQETQYF
TGTGCCAGCAGTGAAGTCCGAGGGAATCAAGAGACCCAGTACTTC
>TRBV13|TRBJ1-1|.|.
CASGLVTGEAFF
TGTGCCAGCGGCTTAGTGACAGGTGAAGCTTTCTTT
>TRBV6-5|TRBJ1-4|.|.
CASRQGPEKLFF
TGTGCCAGCAGGCAGGGTCCTGAAAAACTGTTTTTT
>TRBV18|TRBJ2-6|.|TRBD1
CASPGQGPSGANVLTF
TGTGCCAGCCCCGGACAGGGACCCTCTGGGGCCAACGTCCTGACTTTC
>TRBV18|TRBJ1-4|.|TRBD1
CASSPRREGALSGNEKLFF
TGTGCCAGCTCACCCCGTCGGGAGGGGGCTCTCTCCGGTAATGAAAAACTGTTTTTT
>TRBV19|TRBJ2-7|.|TRBD1
CASSAGTGDYEQYF
TGTGCCAGTAGTGCCGGGACAGGAGACTACGAGCAGTACTTC
>TRBV11-2|TRBJ1-1|.|.
CASSGGIAEAFF
TGTGCCAGCAGCGGGGGGATAGCTGAAGCTTTCTTT
>TRBV6-5|TRBJ1-5|.|.
CASSYSAEDQPQHF
TGTGCCAGCAGTTACTCAGCGGAGGATCAGCCCCAGCATTTT
>TRBV5-4|TRBJ2-2|.|TRBD2
CASSPPGTSINGELFF
TGTGCCAGCAGCCCCCCCGGGACTAGCATTAACGGGGAGCTGTTTTTT
>TRBV9|TRBJ2-7|.|TRBD2
CASSPPPLAGRVPSYEQYF
TGTGCCAGCAGCCCCCCCCCACTAGCGGGAAGAGTACCCTCCTACGAGCAGTACTTC
>TRBV5-4|TRBJ2-7|.|TRBD2
CASSAGTSGFYGQYF
TGTGCCAGCAGCGCCGGGACTAGCGGATTTTACGGGCAGTACTTC
>TRBV28|TRBJ2-1|.|.
CASSSTRYNEQFF
TGTGCCAGCAGTTCTACTAGGTACAATGAGCAGTTCTTC
>TRBV7-8|TRBJ2-2|.|.
CASSNYRTVQTLNTGELFF
TGTGCCAGCAGCAATTATCGGACAGTTCAAACCCTGAACACCGGGGAGCTGTTTTTT
>TRBV27|TRBJ1-3|.|.
CASSSRQPSGNTIYF
TGTGCCAGCAGTTCGAGACAGCCCTCTGGAAACACCATATATTTT
>TRBV29-1|TRBJ2-3|once|TRBD2
CSVEPGLARGDTQYF
TGCAGCGTTGAGCCGGGACTAGCTCGCGGAGATACGCAGTATTTT